This TCR beta chain originates from a study of T cell responses to AZD1222 COVID-19 vaccine. The repertoire was sequenced with immunoSEQ multiplex PCR; TCRdb's copy has only in-frame clones and lacks some. The sample lists roughly 120,000 clones, 85% to 90% occurring once. The germline gives CDR1 MNHNS, CDR2 SASEGT. The CDR3 has 16 residues. The ends were cut back, 3 bases at V and 2 bases at J, with 14 bases in the middle. This clonotype was obtained from an adult who received the AZD1222 COVID-19 vaccine. This material consisted of peripheral blood, taken 28 days after the second AZD1222 dose. The chain employs TRBV6-1 and TRBJ1-5; D is perhaps TRBD1 (5 bases). CDR3 loop: CASSEGRGTGNQPQHF. CDR3 sequence (DNA): TGTGCCAGCAGTGAGGGACGGGGGACGGGCAATCAGCCCCAGCATTTT.